Shown below are 5 T cell receptor beta chains from a single sample sequenced in a study of control samples from healthy donors and cancer patients. Sequencing used immunoSEQ multiplex PCR; TCRdb keeps in-frame clones, though not all of them. This sample yields about 130,000 clones, of which 80% to 95% are seen a single time; over 2% belongs to the top ten. The sample taken for sequencing was blood. The receptor source for this set is a woman aged 50 to 60 in good health.

The V call is TRBV6-5, the J call TRBJ1-3; D is uncertain. Germline CDR1 reads MNHEY; CDR2 reads SVGAGI. The CDR3 loop spans 14 amino acids. Trimming removed 8 bases at V and 0 bases at J, with 11 bases between. As DNA, the CDR3 is TGTGCCAGCCGACTGACTGCCTCTGGAAACACCATATATTTT. Its protein product is CASRLTASGNTIYF.

The CDR3 protein is CASSILLVGQGARQPQHF. The CDR3 DNA reads TGTGCCAGTAGTATCTTATTGGTTGGACAGGGGGCGCGTCAGCCCCAGCATTTT. This sequence joins TRBV19 and TRBJ1-5, with 11 bases lining up with TRBD1. J gave up 6 bases and V 3 bases, and 13 bases lay outside the gene matches. Germline lookup yields CDR1 LNHDA and CDR2 SQIVND (reference sequence). The CDR3 contains 18 residues.

The chain uses TRBV2 and TRBJ2-1; D ambiguous. The CDR3 sequence is 11 residues long. V was cut by 7 bases and J by 10 bases, with 11 bases left in between. Germline CDR1 SNHLY, CDR2 FYNNEI. CDR3 sequence reads: CASTQVYEQFF. The CDR3 region has the DNA TGTGCCAGCACCCAGGTCTACGAGCAGTTCTTC.

J is TRBJ1-6 and V is TRBV6-5, with 12 bases identical to TRBD1. There are 15 residues in the CDR3. V gave up 6 bases and J gave up 14 bases; unmatched junction bases: 11. CDR1 is MNHEY, CDR2 SVGAGI, per germline. CDR3 protein: CASRDPGQGAQALHF. As DNA, the CDR3 is TGTGCCAGCAGGGATCCGGGACAGGGGGCCCAAGCCCTCCACTTT.

The CDR3 sequence is CASSLAPDGYEQYF. The CDR3 DNA is TGCGCCAGCAGCTTGGCCCCCGACGGCTACGAGCAGTACTTC. J is TRBJ2-7 and V is TRBV5-1, with D unclear. V shed 0 bases and J shed 3 bases, with 10 bases lying between them. CDR1 is SGHRS and CDR2 is YFSETQ in the germline V gene. The CDR3 spans 14 residues.